Listed below are T cell receptor beta chains from one sample, sequenced in a study of metastatic and nonmetastatic thyroid tumors. TCRdb re-called clones via MiXCR from the PCR reads. The sample lists 20,000 to 25,000 clones, 16% seen once, with more than 9% in the top ten. The material sequenced was tumor tissue. The source is a female donor with papillary thyroid cancer or a benign thyroid nodule (not recorded which). Some clones in this sample may be carry-over from other donors' samples. The CDR3 runs from the conserved cysteine through the conserved F or W. The D gene is left open where the match is weak. Clone size is given for some rows only: seen once, a few or many times, or a class if the clone is expanded.

clone_size,j_call,v_call,d_call,cdr3_nt,cdr3_aa
-,TRBJ2-5,TRBV4-1,TRBD1,TGCGCCAGCAGCCAAGGGCCGGCAGGGGGCCCCCAAGAGACCCAGTACTTC,CASSQGPAGGPQETQYF
-,TRBJ2-3,TRBV24-1,TRBD1,TGTGCCACCAGTGATTTGTCGTGGGACAGACCCACAGATACGCAGTATTTT,CATSDLSWDRPTDTQYF
few,TRBJ1-4,TRBV5-4,-,TGTGCCAGCAGCTCAGGACTGGGAGGACGCGAAAAACTGTTTTTT,CASSSGLGGREKLFF
many,TRBJ2-2,TRBV2,-,TGTGCCAGCAGCATAAGGGCGGGCACCGGGGAGCTGTTTTTT,CASSIRAGTGELFF
many,TRBJ1-5,TRBV10-3,TRBD1,TGTGCCATCAGTAACCCGGACAGGGGGCGGGATCAGCCCCAGCATTTT,CAISNPDRGRDQPQHF
many,TRBJ1-4,TRBV18,TRBD1,TGTGCCAGCACCCCCCGACAGGGCGAAAAACTGTTTTTT,CASTPRQGEKLFF
many,TRBJ1-3,TRBV7-2,TRBD1,TGTGCCAGCAGCATAACACCTGCTCGGGGACAGGTGAACACCATATATTTT,CASSITPARGQVNTIYF
many,TRBJ2-3,TRBV27,TRBD2,TGTGCCAGCAGTTTACGAGGGTTGGGGGGGGATCGAACAGATACGCAGTATTTT,CASSLRGLGGDRTDTQYF
many,TRBJ2-1,TRBV20-1,TRBD1,TGCAGTGCGTCTACCGGGACAGGAATTAGTAATGAGCAGTTCTTC,CSASTGTGISNEQFF
many,TRBJ2-5,TRBV28,-,TGTGCCAGCAGCCAGAGCGAGAACACAGACCCAGAGACCCAGTACTTC,CASSQSENTDPETQYF
many,TRBJ2-1,TRBV10-2,-,TGCGCCAGCCGAGAGGGGGGGATGAGGAATGAGCAGTTCTTC,CASREGGMRNEQFF
few,TRBJ2-2,TRBV6-1,-,TGTGCCAGCAGTAAAACAGGGTACGGGGAGCTGCTTTTT,CASSKTGYGELLF
medium-sized,TRBJ2-2,TRBV11-1,TRBD2,TGTGCCAGCAGCCCCTACCGGACTAGCGGAAACACCGGGGAGCTGTTTTTT,CASSPYRTSGNTGELFF
many,TRBJ2-1,TRBV5-1,TRBD1,TGCGCCAGCGGTCGACAGGGGGGGATGAACGATGAGCAGTTCTTC,CASGRQGGMNDEQFF
many,TRBJ1-1,TRBV6-6,-,TGTGCCAGCAGTTACTCGAGTAGGGGGGCGAACGCTGAAGCTTTCTTT,CASSYSSRGANAEAFF
many,TRBJ2-2,TRBV6-1,TRBD2,TGTGCCAGCAGTGCGGAGGGACTAGCGGGTGCCGGGGAGCTGTTTTTT,CASSAEGLAGAGELFF
many,TRBJ2-7,TRBV28,-,TGTGCCAGCAGTGCCCGACCGGACCCTCTAGTGCAAGAACCCCACGAGCAGTACTTC,CASSARPDPLVQEPHEQYF
few,TRBJ2-3,TRBV28,TRBD1,TGTGCCAGCAGTTTACCGGGACAGGCGACACTAGCATATACGCAGTATTTT,CASSLPGQATLAYTQYF
many,TRBJ2-7,TRBV3-1,-,TGTGCCAGCAGCCCACCGACAGGGAGGCGAGCCGAGCAGTACTTC,CASSPPTGRRAEQYF
many,TRBJ2-2,TRBV20-1,-,TGCAGTGCTAGAGGATGGGGGGCCAACACCGGGGAGCTGTTTTTT,CSARGWGANTGELFF
many,TRBJ2-3,TRBV28,TRBD1,TGTGCCAGCAGTCTAGAGGGACAGATTTACACAGATACGCAGTATTTT,CASSLEGQIYTDTQYF
many,TRBJ1-2,TRBV2,-,TGTGCCAGCAGTGAGGGGGGGAGCTATGGCTACACCTTC,CASSEGGSYGYTF
many,TRBJ1-1,TRBV24-1,-,TGTGCCACCACCCGTGGATGGAACACTGAAGCTTTCTTT,CATTRGWNTEAFF
medium-sized,TRBJ2-7,TRBV27,-,TGTGCCAGCAGTTTAGATCCGGGGGCTTACGAGCAGTACTTC,CASSLDPGAYEQYF
many,TRBJ2-3,TRBV20-1,TRBD2,TGCAGTGCTAGATCACTCCTATTGACTAGCGCAGATACGCAGTATTTT,CSARSLLLTSADTQYF
-,TRBJ2-3,TRBV7-7,-,TGTGCTAGCAGCTTGTACAGGACAGATACGCAGTATTTT,CASSLYRTDTQYF
many,TRBJ1-4,TRBV9,TRBD1,TGTGCCAGCAGCGCAGGGACAGTCTCTAATGAAAAACTGTTTTTT,CASSAGTVSNEKLFF
many,TRBJ1-1,TRBV5-5,-,TGTGCCAGCAGCTTGGAACAGGAATGGGCCACTGAAGCTTTCTTT,CASSLEQEWATEAFF
many,TRBJ1-1,TRBV6-5,-,TGTGCCAGCAGTTACCTTCGGGGCACTGAAGCTTTCTTT,CASSYLRGTEAFF
many,TRBJ1-5,TRBV28,-,TGTGCCAGCACCACACCCAGGGGGCCCCAGCATTTT,CASTTPRGPQHF
many,TRBJ2-3,TRBV13,-,TGTGCCAGCAGCCTCCTAACAGATACGCAGTATTTT,CASSLLTDTQYF
many,TRBJ2-3,TRBV7-3,TRBD2,TGTGCCAGCAGCCCGGCGGGGGGGGATACGCAGTATTTT,CASSPAGGDTQYF
many,TRBJ1-5,TRBV5-1,TRBD1,TGCGCCAGCAGCTGGGGACAGGGTAATCAGCCCCAGCATTTT,CASSWGQGNQPQHF
-,TRBJ2-3,TRBV5-6,-,TGTGCCAGCAGCTTTTGCGGGCCAGGACTCACAGATACGCAGTATTTT,CASSFCGPGLTDTQYF